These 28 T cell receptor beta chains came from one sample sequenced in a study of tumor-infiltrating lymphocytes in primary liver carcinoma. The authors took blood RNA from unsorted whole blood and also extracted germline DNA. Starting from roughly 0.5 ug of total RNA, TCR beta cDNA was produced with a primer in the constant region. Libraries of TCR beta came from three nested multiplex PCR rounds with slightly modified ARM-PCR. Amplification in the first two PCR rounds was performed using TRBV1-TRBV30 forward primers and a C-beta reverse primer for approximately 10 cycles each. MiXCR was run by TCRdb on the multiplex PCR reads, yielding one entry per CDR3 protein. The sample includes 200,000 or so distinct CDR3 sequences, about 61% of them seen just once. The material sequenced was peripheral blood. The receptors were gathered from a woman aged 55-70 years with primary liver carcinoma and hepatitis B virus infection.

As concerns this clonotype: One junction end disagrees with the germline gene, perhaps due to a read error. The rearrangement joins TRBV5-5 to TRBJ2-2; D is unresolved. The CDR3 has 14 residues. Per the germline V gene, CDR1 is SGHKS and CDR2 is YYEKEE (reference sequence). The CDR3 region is CPSSLAGSTGELFF. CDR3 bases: TGCCCCAGCAGCTTGGCAGGTTCCACCGGGGAGCTGTTTTTT.

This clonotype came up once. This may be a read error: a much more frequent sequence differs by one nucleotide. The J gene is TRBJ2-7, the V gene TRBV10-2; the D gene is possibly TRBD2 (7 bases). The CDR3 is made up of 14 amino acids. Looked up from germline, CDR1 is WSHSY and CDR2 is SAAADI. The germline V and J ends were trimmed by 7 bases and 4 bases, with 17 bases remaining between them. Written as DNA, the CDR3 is TGCGCCAGCAAAGTAGGGGGAGCGGGGTACGAGCAGTACTTC. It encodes CASKVGGAGYEQYF.

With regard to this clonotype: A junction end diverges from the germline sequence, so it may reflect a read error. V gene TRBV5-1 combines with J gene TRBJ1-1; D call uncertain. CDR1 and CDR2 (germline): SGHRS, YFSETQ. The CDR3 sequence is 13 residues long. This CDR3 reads CASSLLQNTEAIF. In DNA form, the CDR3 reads TGCGCCAGCAGCTTGTTACAGAACACTGAAGCTATCTTT.

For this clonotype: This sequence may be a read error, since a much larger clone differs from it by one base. The chain's CDR3 is CASSLGPSGRYTQYF. Here the CDR3 DNA reads TGTGCCAGCAGCTTGGGGCCTAGCGGGAGATATACGCAGTATTTT. The chain has TRBV5-5 and TRBJ2-3; 10 bases align to TRBD2. The ends lost 0 bases at V and 7 bases at J; junction bases unmatched: 5. This CDR3 region has 15 residues. CDR1 and CDR2 from the germline V gene are SGHKS and YYEKEE (reference sequence).

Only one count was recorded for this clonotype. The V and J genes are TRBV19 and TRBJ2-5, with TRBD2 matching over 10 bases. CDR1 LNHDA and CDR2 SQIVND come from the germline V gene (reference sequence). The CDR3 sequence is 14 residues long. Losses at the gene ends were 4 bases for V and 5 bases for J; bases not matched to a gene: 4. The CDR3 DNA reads TGTGCCAGTAGTACTAGCGGGAGTGGTGAGACCCAGTACTTC. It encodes CASSTSGSGETQYF. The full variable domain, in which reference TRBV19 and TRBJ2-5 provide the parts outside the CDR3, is DGGITQSPKYLFRKEGQNVTLSCEQNLNHDAMYWYRQDPGQGLRLIYYSQIVNDFQKGDIAEGYSVSREKKESFPLTVTSAQKNPTAFYLCASSTSGSGETQYFGPGTRLLVL.

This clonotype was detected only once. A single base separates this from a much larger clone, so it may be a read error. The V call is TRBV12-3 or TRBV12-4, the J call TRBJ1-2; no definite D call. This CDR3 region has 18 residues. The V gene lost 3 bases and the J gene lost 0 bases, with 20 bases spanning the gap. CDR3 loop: CASSFILSRHSPNYGYTF. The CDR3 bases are TGTGCCAGCAGTTTCATTTTGTCGCGGCACAGCCCTAACTATGGCTACACCTTC.

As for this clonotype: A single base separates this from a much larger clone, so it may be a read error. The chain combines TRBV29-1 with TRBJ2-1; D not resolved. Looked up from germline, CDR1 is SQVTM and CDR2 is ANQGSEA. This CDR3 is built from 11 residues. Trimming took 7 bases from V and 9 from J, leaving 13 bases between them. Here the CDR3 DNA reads TGCAGCGCTGTAGGTGGGTTTGAGCAGTTCTTC. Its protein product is CSAVGGFEQFF.

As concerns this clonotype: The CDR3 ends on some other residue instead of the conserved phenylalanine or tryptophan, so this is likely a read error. The CDR3 sequence: CDSSTPQGFDIQYL. The CDR3, as DNA: TGTGACAGCAGCACCCCCCAGGGATTCGACATTCAGTACCTC. J is TRBJ2-4 and V is TRBV11-3, with D possibly matching TRBD1 (5 bases). CDR3 length: 14 amino acids. Germline values: CDR1 SGHNT, CDR2 YENEEA.

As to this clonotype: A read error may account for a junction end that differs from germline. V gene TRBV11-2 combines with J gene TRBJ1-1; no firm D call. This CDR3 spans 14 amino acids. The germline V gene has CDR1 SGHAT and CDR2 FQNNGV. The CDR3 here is CASSLVVLATETFF. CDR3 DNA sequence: TGTGCCAGCAGCTTAGTGGTATTGGCAACTGAAACTTTCTTT.

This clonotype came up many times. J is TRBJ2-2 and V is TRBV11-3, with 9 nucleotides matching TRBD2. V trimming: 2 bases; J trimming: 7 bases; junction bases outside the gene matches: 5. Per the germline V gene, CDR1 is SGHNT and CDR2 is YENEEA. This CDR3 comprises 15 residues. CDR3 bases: TGTGCCAGCAGCTTATTAGCGGGAGAGGACGGGGAGCTGTTTTTT. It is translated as CASSLLAGEDGELFF.

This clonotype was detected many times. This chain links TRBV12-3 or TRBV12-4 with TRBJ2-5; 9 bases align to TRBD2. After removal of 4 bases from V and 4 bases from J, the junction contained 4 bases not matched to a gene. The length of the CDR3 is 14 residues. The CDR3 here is CASSSGSGRETQYF. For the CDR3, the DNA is TGTGCCAGCAGTTCCGGTAGCGGGAGAGAGACCCAGTACTTC.

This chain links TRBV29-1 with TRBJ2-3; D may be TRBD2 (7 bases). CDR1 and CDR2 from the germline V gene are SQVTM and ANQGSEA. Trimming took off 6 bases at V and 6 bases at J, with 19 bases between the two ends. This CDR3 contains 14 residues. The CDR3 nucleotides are TGCAGCGTGGTGGGGGGGGCAGCCACGGATACGCAGTATTTT. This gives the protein CSVVGGAATDTQYF.

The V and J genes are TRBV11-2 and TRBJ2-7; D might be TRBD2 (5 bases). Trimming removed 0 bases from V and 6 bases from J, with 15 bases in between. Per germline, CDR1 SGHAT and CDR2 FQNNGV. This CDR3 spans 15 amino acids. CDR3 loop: CASSLDRGLAPEQYF. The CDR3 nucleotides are TGTGCCAGCAGCTTAGATAGAGGACTGGCTCCCGAGCAGTACTTC. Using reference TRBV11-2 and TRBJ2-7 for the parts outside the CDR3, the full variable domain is EAGVAQSPRYKIIEKRQSVAFWCNPISGHATLYWYQQILGQGPKLLIQFQNNGVVDDSQLPKDRFSAERLKGVDSTLKIQPAKLEDSAVYLCASSLDRGLAPEQYFGPGTRLTVT.

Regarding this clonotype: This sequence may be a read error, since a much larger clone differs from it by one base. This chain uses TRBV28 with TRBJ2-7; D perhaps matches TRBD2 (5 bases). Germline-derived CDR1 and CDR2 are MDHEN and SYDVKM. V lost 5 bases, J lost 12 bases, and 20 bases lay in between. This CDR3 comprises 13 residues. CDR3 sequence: CASSQPSSRDAYF. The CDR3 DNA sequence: TGTGCCAGCAGTCAACCTAGCAGTCGCGACGCGTACTTC.

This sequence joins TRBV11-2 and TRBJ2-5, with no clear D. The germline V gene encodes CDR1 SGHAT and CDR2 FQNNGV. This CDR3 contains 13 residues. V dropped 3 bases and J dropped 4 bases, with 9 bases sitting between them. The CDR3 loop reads CASSLMSIETQYF. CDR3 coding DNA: TGTGCCAGCAGCTTGATGAGTATAGAGACCCAGTACTTC.

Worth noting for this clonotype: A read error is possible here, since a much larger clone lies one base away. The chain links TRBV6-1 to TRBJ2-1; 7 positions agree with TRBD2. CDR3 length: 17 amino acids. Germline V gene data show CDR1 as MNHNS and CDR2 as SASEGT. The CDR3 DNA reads TGTGCCAGCAATGAATTTCGAGGACTAGTGTTAGGCAATGAGCAGTTCTTC. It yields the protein CASNEFRGLVLGNEQFF.

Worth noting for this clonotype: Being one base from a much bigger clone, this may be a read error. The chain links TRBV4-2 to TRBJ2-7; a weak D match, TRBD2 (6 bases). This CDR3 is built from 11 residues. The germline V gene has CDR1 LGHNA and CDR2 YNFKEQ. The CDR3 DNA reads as TGTGCCGGCAGCCAAGCGGGCGAGCAGTACTTC. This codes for CAGSQAGEQYF.

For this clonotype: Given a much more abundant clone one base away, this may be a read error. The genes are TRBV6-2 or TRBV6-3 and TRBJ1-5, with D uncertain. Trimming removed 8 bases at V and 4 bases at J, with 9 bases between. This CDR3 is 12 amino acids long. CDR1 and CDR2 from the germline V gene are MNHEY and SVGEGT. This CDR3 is CASGLRNQPQHF. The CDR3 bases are TGTGCCAGCGGACTCCGAAATCAGCCCCAGCATTTT.

This CDR3 is CASSLRGSNGSNNEQFF. As DNA, the CDR3 is TGTGCCAGCAGCTTACGGGGTTCTAACGGAAGCAATAATGAGCAGTTCTTC. This sequence joins TRBV11-2 and TRBJ2-1; D might be TRBD2 (5 bases). This CDR3 contains 17 residues. V was trimmed by 2 bases and J by 7 bases, leaving 21 bases between them. Germline CDR1 and CDR2: SGHAT and FQNNGV.

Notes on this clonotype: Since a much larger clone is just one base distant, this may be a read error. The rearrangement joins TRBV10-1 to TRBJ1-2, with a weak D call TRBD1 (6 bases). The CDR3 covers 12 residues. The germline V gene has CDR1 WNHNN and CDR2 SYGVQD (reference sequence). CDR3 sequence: CASRPQGRGYSF. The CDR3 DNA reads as TGCGCCAGCAGGCCACAGGGTAGGGGCTACTCCTTC.

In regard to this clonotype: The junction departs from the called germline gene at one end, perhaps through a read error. The CDR3 is CGSRGQGNTEALF. In nucleotides, the CDR3 is TGCGGCTCCCGGGGACAGGGGAACACTGAAGCTCTCTTT. This chain joins TRBV29-1 and TRBJ1-1; 10 bases line up with TRBD1. Germline V gives CDR1 SQVTM, CDR2 ANQGSEA. This CDR3 comprises 13 residues.

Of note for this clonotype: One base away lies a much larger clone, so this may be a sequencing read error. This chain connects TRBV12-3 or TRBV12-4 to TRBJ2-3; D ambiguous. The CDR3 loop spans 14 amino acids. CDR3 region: CASTIDPRTDTEYF. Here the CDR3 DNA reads TGTGCCAGCACCATAGACCCTCGTACAGATACGGAGTATTTT.

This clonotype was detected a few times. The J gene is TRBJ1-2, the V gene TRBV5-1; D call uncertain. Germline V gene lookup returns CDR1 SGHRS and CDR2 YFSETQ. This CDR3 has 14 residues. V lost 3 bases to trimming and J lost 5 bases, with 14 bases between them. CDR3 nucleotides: TGCGCCAGCAGCTCCGCCGGCGTTCGTTATGGCTACACCTTC. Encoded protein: CASSSAGVRYGYTF.

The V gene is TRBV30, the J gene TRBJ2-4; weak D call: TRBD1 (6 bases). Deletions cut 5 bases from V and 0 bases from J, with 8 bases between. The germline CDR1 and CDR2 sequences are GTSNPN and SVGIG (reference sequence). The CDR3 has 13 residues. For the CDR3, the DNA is TGTGCCTGGGGCAGGGGAGCCAAAAACATTCAGTACTTC. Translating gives CAWGRGAKNIQYF.

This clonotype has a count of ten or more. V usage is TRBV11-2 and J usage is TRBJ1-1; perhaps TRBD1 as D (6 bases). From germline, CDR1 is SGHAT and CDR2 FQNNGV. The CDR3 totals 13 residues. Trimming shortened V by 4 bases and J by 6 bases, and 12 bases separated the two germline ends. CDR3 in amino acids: CASSSRTAPEAFF. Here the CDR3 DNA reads TGTGCCAGCAGCTCTAGGACAGCCCCTGAAGCTTTCTTT.

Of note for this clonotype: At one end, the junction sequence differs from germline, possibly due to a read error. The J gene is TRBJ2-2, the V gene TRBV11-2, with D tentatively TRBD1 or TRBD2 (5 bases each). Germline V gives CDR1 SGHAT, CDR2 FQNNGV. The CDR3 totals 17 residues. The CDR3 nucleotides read TGTGCCAGCAGTTTAGACCCCGAAGGGGCGAACACCGGGGAGCTGTCTTTT. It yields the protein CASSLDPEGANTGELSF.

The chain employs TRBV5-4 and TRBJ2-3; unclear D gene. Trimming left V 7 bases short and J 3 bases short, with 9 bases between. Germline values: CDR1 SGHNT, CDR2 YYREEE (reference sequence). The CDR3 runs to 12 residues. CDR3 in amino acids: CASERGTDTQYF. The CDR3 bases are TGTGCCAGCGAGAGAGGAACAGATACGCAGTATTTT.

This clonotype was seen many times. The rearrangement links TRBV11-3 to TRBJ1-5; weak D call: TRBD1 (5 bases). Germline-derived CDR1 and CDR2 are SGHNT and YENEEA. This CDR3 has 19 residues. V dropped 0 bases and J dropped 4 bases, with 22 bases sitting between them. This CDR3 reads CASSLDPGSGRAINQPQHF. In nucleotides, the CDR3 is TGTGCCAGCAGCTTAGATCCCGGGAGCGGCAGGGCAATAAATCAGCCCCAGCATTTT.